This T cell receptor beta chain was retrieved from a study of T cell responses to AZD1222 COVID-19 vaccine. Trimming took 6 bases from V and 0 from J, leaving 15 bases between them. The CDR3 is made up of 15 amino acids. Germline V gene data show CDR1 as LNHDA and CDR2 as SQIVND (reference sequence). Data came from immunoSEQ multiplex PCR; TCRdb stores just in-frame clones and leaves some out. The sample has 160,000 or so clones; roughly nine tenths are singletons. This TCR was recovered from an adult who had recovered from COVID-19. This sequence joins TRBV19 and TRBJ2-7; TRBD2 might be the D (5 bases). The material was peripheral blood, obtained after recovery from COVID-19. The CDR3 nucleotides are TGTGCCAGTAGATTGGGGAGATGGGACTCCTACGAGCAGTACTTC. Residues: CASRLGRWDSYEQYF.